This T cell receptor (beta chain) was captured in a study of cytomegalovirus exposure and HLA in healthy donors. Study-level points and caveats: A missense DCLRE1C variant was associated with V- and J-gene trimming of TCR beta chains in a later analysis, and an independent cohort replicated the association. Most TCR sequences were rare, but some public TCRs occurred in many donors.

The study ran its PCR with 60 Vbeta and 13 Jbeta primers. Original analysis: Roughly 11 million shared chains were among approximately 87 million unique TCR beta chains counted in a later analysis. Clones were read by immunoSEQ multiplex PCR, and TCRdb kept only the in-frame ones, dropping some. Clone size and the V and J calls come from that table; the DNA yielded D and trimming. Of around 160,000 clones listed, 65% to 70% are singletons. For this clone: Its antigen remains unidentified.

This CDR3 has 14 amino acids. The germline V gene has CDR1 SEHNR and CDR2 FQNEAQ (reference sequence). J was trimmed by 5 bases and V by 5 bases; bases with no gene match: 9. In nominal health when sampled, donors likely had unrecorded immune exposures nonetheless. The receptor's source is a woman aged 18 to 35 in good health and CMV-seropositive. The source material was PBMCs. The V and J genes are TRBV7-9 and TRBJ2-7, with 7 bases lining up with TRBD1. The CDR3 DNA sequence: TGTGCCAGCAGCCCCTTGACAGGGTTCGACGAGCAGTACTTC. Its protein is CASSPLTGFDEQYF.